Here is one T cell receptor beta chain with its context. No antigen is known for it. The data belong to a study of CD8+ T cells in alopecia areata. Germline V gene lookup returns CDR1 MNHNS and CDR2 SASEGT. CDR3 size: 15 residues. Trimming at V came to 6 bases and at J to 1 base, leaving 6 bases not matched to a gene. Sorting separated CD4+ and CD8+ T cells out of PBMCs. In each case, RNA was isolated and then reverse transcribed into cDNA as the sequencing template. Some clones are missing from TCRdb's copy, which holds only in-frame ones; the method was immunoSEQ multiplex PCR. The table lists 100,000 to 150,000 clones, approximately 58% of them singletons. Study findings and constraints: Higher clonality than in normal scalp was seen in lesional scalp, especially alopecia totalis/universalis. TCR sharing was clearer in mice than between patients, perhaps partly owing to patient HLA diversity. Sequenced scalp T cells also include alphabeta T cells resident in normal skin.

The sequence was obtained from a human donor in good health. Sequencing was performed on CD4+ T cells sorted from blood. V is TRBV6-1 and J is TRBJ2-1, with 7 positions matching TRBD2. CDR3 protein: CASSPERGSYNEQFF. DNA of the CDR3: TGTGCCAGCAGCCCCGAGCGGGGTTCCTACAATGAGCAGTTCTTC.